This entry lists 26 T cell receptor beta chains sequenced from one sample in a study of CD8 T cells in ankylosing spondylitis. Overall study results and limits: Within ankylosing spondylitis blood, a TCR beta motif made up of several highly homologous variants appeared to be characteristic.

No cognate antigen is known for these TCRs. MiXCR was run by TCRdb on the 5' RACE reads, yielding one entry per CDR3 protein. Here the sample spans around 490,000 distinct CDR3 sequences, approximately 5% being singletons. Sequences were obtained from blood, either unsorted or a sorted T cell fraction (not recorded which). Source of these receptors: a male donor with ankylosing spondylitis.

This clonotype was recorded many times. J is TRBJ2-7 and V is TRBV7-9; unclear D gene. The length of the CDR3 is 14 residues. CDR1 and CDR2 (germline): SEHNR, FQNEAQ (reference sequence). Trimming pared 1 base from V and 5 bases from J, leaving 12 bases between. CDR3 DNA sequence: TGTGCCAGCAGCTTAGAGGCAGTCGTCGACGAGCAGTACTTC. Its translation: CASSLEAVVDEQYF.

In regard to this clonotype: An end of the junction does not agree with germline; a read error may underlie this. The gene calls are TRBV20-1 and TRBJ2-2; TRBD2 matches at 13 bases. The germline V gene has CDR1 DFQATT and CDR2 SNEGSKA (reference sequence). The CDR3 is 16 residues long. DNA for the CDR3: TGCTGTGCCGCTACTAGCGGGAGGGCCCTCGGCGGGGAGCTGTTTTTT. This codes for CCAATSGRALGGELFF.

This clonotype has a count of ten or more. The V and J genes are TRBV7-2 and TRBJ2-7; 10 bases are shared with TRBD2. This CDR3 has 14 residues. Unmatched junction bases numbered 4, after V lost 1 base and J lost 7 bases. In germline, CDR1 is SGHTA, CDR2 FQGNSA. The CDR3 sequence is CASSLEAGGIEQYF. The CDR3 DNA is TGTGCCAGCAGCTTAGAAGCGGGAGGGATTGAGCAGTACTTC. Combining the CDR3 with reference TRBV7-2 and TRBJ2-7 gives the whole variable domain GAGVSQSPSNKVTEKGKDVELRCDPISGHTALYWYRQSLGQGLEFLIYFQGNSAPDKSGLPSDRFSAERTGGSVSTLTIQRTQQEDSAVYLCASSLEAGGIEQYFGPGTRLTVT.

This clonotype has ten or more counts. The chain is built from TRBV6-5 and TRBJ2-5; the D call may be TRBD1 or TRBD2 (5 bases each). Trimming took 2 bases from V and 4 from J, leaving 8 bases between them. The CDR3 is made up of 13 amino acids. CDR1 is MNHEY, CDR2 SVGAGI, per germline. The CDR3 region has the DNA TGTGCCAGCAGTTACAGGGACGGAGAGACCCAGTACTTC. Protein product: CASSYRDGETQYF.

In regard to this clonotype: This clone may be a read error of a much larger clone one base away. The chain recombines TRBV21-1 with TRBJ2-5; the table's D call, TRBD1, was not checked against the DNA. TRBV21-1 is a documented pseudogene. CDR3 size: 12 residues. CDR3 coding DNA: TGTGACAGCAAAGGAGGCGGGGAGACCCAGTACTTC. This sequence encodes CDSKGGGETQYF.

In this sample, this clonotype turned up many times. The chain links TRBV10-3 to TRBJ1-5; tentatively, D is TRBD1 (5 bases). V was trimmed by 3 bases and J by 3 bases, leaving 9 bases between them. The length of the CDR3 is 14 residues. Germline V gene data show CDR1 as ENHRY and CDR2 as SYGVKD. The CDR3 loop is CAISEDSSNQPQHF. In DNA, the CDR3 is TGTGCCATCAGTGAAGACAGCTCCAATCAGCCCCAGCATTTT.

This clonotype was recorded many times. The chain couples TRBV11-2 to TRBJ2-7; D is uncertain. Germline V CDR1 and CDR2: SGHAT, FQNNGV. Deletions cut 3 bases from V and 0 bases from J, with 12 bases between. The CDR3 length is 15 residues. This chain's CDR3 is CASSLGRSYSYEQYF. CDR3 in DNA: TGTGCCAGCAGCTTGGGCAGGTCCTACTCCTACGAGCAGTACTTC.

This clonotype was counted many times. CDR3 DNA sequence: TGTGCCAGCAGTCTCCCGGGACTAGCGGTCGCCTTGGGGCAGTACTTC. This translates into CASSLPGLAVALGQYF. The rearrangement joins TRBV28 to TRBJ2-7, with 11 nucleotides matching TRBD2. CDR3 length equals 16 residues. V was clipped by 5 bases and J by 9 bases; unmatched bases: 15. Germline CDR1 MDHEN, CDR2 SYDVKM.

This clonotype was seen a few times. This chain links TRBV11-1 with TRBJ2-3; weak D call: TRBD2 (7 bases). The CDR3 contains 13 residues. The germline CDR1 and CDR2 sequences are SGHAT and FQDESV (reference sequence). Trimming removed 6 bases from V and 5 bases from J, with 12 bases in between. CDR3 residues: CASRGGGEDTQYF. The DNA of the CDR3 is TGTGCCAGCAGAGGAGGGGGGGAAGATACGCAGTATTTT.

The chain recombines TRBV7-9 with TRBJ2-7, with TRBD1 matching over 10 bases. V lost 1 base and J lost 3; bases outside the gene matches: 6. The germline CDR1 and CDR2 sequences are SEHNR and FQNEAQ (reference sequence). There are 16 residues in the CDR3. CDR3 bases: TGTGCCAGCAGCTTAGGACGGACAGGGGGTCTCTACGAGCAGTACTTC. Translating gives CASSLGRTGGLYEQYF.

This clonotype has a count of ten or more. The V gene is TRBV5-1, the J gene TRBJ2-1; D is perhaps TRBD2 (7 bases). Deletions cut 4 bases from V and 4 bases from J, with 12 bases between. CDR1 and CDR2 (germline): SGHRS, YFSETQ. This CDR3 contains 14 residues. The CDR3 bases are TGCGCCAGCAGCGGGGGGGCGGTGTACAATGAGCAGTTCTTC. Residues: CASSGGAVYNEQFF. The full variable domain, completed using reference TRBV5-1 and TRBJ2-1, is KAGVTQTPRYLIKTRGQQVTLSCSPISGHRSVSWYQQTPGQGLQFLFEYFSETQRNKGNFPGRFSGRQFSNSRSEMNVSTLELGDSALYLCASSGGAVYNEQFFGPGTRLTVL.

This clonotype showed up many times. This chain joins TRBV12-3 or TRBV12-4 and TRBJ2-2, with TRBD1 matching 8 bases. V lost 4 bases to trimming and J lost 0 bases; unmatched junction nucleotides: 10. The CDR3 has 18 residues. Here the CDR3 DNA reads TGTGCCAGCAGTTCGGGCAGGGGGCGCCCCCCGAACACCGGGGAGCTGTTTTTT. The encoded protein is CASSSGRGRPPNTGELFF.

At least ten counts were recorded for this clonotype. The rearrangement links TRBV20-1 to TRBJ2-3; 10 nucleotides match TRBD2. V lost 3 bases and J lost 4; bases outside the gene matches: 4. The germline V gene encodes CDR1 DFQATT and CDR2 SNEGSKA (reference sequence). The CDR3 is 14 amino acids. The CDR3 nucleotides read TGCAGTGCTAGTAGCCTAGCGGGGGCAGATACGCAGTATTTT. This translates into CSASSLAGADTQYF.

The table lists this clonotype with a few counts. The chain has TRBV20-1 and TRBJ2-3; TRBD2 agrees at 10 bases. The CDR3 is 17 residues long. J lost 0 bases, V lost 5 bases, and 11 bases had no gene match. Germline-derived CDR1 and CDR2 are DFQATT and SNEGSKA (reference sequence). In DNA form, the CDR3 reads TGCAGTGCTCTCACCCCACTAGCGGGGACTAGCACAGATACGCAGTATTTT. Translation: CSALTPLAGTSTDTQYF.

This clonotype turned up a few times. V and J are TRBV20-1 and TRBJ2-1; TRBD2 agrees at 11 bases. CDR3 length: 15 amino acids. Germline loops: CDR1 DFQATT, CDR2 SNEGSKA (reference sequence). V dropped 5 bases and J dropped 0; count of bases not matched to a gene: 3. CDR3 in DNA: TGCAGTGCTGGGGGACTAGCGGACTCCTACAATGAGCAGTTCTTC. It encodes CSAGGLADSYNEQFF.

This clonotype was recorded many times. This CDR3 is CAWSRGIGGNTDTQYF. The CDR3 coding sequence is TGTGCCTGGAGTCGAGGAATCGGTGGTAACACAGATACGCAGTATTTT. The chain has TRBV30 and TRBJ2-3; D call uncertain. Germline CDR1 and CDR2: GTSNPN and SVGIG (reference sequence). This CDR3 spans 16 amino acids. V was clipped by 2 bases and J by 2 bases, with 17 bases between them.

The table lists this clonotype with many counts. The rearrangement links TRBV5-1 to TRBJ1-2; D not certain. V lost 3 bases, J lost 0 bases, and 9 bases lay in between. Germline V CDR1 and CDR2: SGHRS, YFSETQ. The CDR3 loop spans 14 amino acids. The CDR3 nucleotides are TGCGCCAGCAGCTGGGGAGGCCCTAACTATGGCTACACCTTC. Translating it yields CASSWGGPNYGYTF.

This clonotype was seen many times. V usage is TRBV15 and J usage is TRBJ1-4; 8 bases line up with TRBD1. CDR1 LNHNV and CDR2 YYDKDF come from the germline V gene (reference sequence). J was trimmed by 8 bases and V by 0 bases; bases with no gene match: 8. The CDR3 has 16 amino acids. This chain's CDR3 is CATSRDTAHRGEKLFF. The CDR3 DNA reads TGTGCCACCAGCAGAGATACGGCCCACAGGGGGGAAAAACTGTTTTTT. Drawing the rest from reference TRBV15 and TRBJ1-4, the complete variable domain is DAMVIQNPRYQVTQFGKPVTLSCSQTLNHNVMYWYQQKSSQAPKLLFHYYDKDFNNEADTPDNFQSRRPNTSFCFLDIRSPGLGDTAMYLCATSRDTAHRGEKLFFGSGTQLSVL.

CDR3 DNA: TGTGCCACCAGCAGAGATAGGGTCGGGGGAGAGACCCAGTACTTC. This sequence encodes CATSRDRVGGETQYF. The genes are TRBV15 and TRBJ2-5; perhaps TRBD2 as D (6 bases). Germline values: CDR1 LNHNV, CDR2 YYDKDF (reference sequence). Trimming cost V 0 bases and J 4 bases, with 12 bases left between them. CDR3 length: 15 amino acids.

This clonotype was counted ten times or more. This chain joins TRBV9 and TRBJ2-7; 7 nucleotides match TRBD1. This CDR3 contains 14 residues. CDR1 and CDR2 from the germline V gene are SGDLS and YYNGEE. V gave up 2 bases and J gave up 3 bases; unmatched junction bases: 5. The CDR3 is CASSVRDSIYEQYF. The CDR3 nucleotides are TGTGCCAGCAGCGTCCGGGACAGTATCTACGAGCAGTACTTC.

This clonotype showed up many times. CDR3 region: CATSRDLGTSGRLGNIQYF. The CDR3, as DNA: TGTGCCACCAGCAGAGATCTAGGGACTAGCGGGAGATTGGGAAACATTCAGTACTTC. The genes are TRBV15 and TRBJ2-4, with 14 bases aligning to TRBD2. Trimming removed 0 bases from V and 6 bases from J; junction bases left unmatched: 10. CDR3 length: 19 residues. CDR1 is LNHNV, CDR2 YYDKDF, per germline (reference sequence).

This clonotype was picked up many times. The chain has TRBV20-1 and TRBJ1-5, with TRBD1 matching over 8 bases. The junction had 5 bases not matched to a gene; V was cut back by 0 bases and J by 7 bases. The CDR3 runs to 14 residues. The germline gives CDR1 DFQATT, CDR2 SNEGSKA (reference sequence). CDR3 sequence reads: CSARDQGAWQPQHF. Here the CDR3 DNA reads TGCAGTGCTAGAGATCAGGGGGCTTGGCAGCCCCAGCATTTT.

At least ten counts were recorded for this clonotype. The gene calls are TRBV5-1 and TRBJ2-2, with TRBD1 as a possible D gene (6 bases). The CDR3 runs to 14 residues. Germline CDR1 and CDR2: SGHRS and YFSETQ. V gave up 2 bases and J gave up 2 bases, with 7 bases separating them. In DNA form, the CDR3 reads TGCGCCAGCAGCTTAGGGGGTAACACCGGGGAGCTGTTTTTT. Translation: CASSLGGNTGELFF. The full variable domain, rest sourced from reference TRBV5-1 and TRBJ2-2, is KAGVTQTPRYLIKTRGQQVTLSCSPISGHRSVSWYQQTPGQGLQFLFEYFSETQRNKGNFPGRFSGRQFSNSRSEMNVSTLELGDSALYLCASSLGGNTGELFFGEGSRLTVL.

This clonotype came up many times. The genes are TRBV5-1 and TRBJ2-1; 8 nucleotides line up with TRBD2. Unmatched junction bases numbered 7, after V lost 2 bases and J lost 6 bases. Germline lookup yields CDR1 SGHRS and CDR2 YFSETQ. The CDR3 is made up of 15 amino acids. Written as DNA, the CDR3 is TGCGCCAGCAGCTTTGTAGGGACTAGTTTCAATGAGCAGTTCTTC. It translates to CASSFVGTSFNEQFF.

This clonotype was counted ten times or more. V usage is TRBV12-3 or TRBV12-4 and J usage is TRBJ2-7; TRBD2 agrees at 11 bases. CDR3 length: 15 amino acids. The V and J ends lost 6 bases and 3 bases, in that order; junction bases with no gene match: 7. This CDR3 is CASSPGTSGLYEQYF. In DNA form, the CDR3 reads TGTGCCAGCAGCCCTGGGACTAGCGGCCTCTACGAGCAGTACTTC.

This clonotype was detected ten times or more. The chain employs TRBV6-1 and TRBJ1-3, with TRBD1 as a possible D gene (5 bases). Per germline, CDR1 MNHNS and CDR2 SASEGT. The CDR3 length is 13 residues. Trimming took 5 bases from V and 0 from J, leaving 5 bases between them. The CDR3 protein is CASSRGSGNTIYF. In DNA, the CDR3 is TGTGCCAGCAGTAGGGGCTCTGGAAACACCATATATTTT.